Below are 11 T cell receptor beta chains sequenced from a single sample in a study of regulatory T cells in long-lasting Graves disease. Construction of the TCR beta libraries employed iRepertoire HTBI primers in conjunction with Arm-PCR of CDR3 regions. TCRdb used MiXCR to reprocess the multiplex PCR reads, holding one entry per CDR3 protein. The data hold around 320,000 distinct CDR3 sequences, with about a sixth observed a single time. Time point denoted: newly diagnosed GD, antithyroid drugs for less than 3 months. PBMC RNA served as the TCR library source. These data are also associated with another study on T cells in Graves' hyperthyroidism and ophthalmopathy.

Sequencing used peripheral blood mononuclear cells (PBMCs), obtained at new diagnosis, from a patient treated with antithyroid drugs. All receptors derive from a man in his forties with Graves disease.

This clonotype was found a few times. The V gene is TRBV7-9, the J gene TRBJ2-7; 8 bases match TRBD1. Germline assignment: CDR1 SEHNR and CDR2 FQNEAQ (reference sequence). J was trimmed by 7 bases and V by 5 bases; bases with no gene match: 13. The CDR3 extends over 15 amino acids. The DNA for the CDR3 is TGTGCCAGCAGCAATGTAGGACAGGGAATGAGGGAGCAGTACTTC. Translating it yields CASSNVGQGMREQYF.

Ten or more counts support this clonotype. The J gene is TRBJ2-6, the V gene TRBV24-1; no clear D. The V end lost 7 bases, the J end lost 0 bases, and 3 bases lay between the germline ends. The CDR3 consists of 13 residues. The V gene's germline CDR1 is KGHDR and CDR2 SFDVKD. CDR3 residues: CATRISGANVLTF. The CDR3 DNA follows: TGTGCCACCAGGATCTCTGGGGCCAACGTCCTGACTTTC.

The chain joins TRBV28 to TRBJ2-1; no firm D call. Trimming pared 2 bases from V and 6 bases from J, leaving 5 bases between. CDR3 length equals 12 residues. Per the germline V gene, CDR1 is MDHEN and CDR2 is SYDVKM. The CDR3 protein is CASSLLSNEQFF. CDR3 DNA sequence: TGTGCCAGCAGTTTACTGTCCAATGAGCAGTTCTTC.

At least ten counts were recorded for this clonotype. The chain is built from TRBV6-5 and TRBJ2-7; perhaps TRBD1 as D (6 bases). Germline lookup yields CDR1 MNHEY and CDR2 SVGAGI. This CDR3 is built from 11 residues. Trimming removed 2 bases at V and 7 bases at J, with 6 bases between. The CDR3 DNA follows: TGTGCCAGCAGTTACAGGGGGGAGCAGTACTTC. Protein product: CASSYRGEQYF.

This clonotype was seen ten or more times. This chain joins TRBV7-9 and TRBJ1-2; no firm D call. Trimming shortened V by 1 base and J by 4 bases, and 7 bases separated the two germline ends. This CDR3 comprises 13 residues. CDR1 is SEHNR, CDR2 FQNEAQ, per germline (reference sequence). The CDR3 reads CASSLGALYGYTF. For the CDR3, the DNA is TGTGCCAGCAGCTTAGGGGCTCTCTATGGCTACACCTTC.

This clonotype was found many times. The CDR3: CASSRGQGWTFDEQYF. CDR3 coding DNA: TGTGCCAGCAGCCGCGGACAGGGATGGACGTTCGACGAGCAGTACTTC. The V and J genes are TRBV27 and TRBJ2-7; 8 bases align to TRBD1. CDR1 and CDR2 from the germline V gene are MNHEY and SMNVEV (reference sequence). CDR3 length: 16 residues. V lost 6 bases to trimming and J lost 5 bases; unmatched junction nucleotides: 15.

Of note for this clonotype: This could be a read error, since a much larger clone is one nucleotide away. The rearrangement joins TRBV11-3 to TRBJ2-1, with 7 nucleotides matching TRBD1. The end of the DNA fits TRBJ2-5 better, so the J call may be wrong. Germline-derived CDR1 and CDR2 are SGHNT and YENEEA. The CDR3 sequence is 16 residues long. CDR3 bases: TGTGCCAGCAGCTTAGGTCAGGGACAGAAGCAAGAGACCCAGTACTTC. Protein: CASSLGQGQKQETQYF.

This clonotype was counted ten times or more. The V gene is TRBV29-1, the J gene TRBJ1-1; a possible D gene is TRBD1 (5 bases). Trimming left V 5 bases short and J 5 bases short, with 12 bases between. The germline V gene encodes CDR1 SQVTM and CDR2 ANQGSEA. This CDR3 has 12 amino acids. CDR3 coding DNA: TGCAGCGTTTGTGAGGGACGGACTGAAGCTTTCTTT. Its translation: CSVCEGRTEAFF.

There are many counts of this clonotype. For the CDR3, the DNA is TGTGCCATCAGTGGACAGGGGAACACTGAAGCTTTCTTT. It specifies CAISGQGNTEAFF. The rearrangement links TRBV10-3 to TRBJ1-1; 7 bases line up with TRBD1. The CDR3 totals 13 residues. J was trimmed by 1 base and V by 4 bases; bases with no gene match: 0. Germline-derived CDR1 and CDR2 are ENHRY and SYGVKD.

The sample holds many counts of this clonotype. The chain has TRBV18 and TRBJ1-3; no firm D call. CDR1 and CDR2 from the germline V gene are KGHSH and LQKENI. The length of the CDR3 is 12 residues. The germline V and J ends were trimmed by 6 bases and 6 bases, with 9 bases remaining between them. This CDR3 is CASSRVENTIYF. The CDR3 DNA follows: TGTGCCAGCTCGCGGGTGGAAAACACCATATATTTT.

In its sample, this clonotype was seen many times. CDR3 protein: CASSQQTAAGTEAFF. The DNA for the CDR3 is TGTGCCAGCAGTCAACAAACTGCCGCTGGCACTGAAGCTTTCTTT. J is TRBJ1-1 and V is TRBV2; D remains ambiguous. V lost 5 bases, J lost 4 bases, and 17 bases lay in between. The CDR3 has 15 amino acids. Germline loops: CDR1 SNHLY, CDR2 FYNNEI.